This TCR beta chain was obtained from a study of OX40 agonist ivuxolimab in advanced cancers. Method: immunoSEQ multiplex PCR; TCRdb's copy keeps in-frame clones and lacks some. In the table there are around 63,000 clones, more than 80% of which are singletons. V lost 6 bases, J lost 3 bases, and 12 bases lay in between. The CDR3 is 13 residues long. Germline CDR1 MDHEN, CDR2 SYDVKM. This TCR was sampled from an adult with an advanced solid tumor such as melanoma, head and neck, liver or kidney cancer. The material was CD4+ or CD8+ T cells sorted from blood, obtained in a trial of the OX40 agonist ivuxolimab. The rearrangement links TRBV28 to TRBJ2-7, with D maybe TRBD1 (7 bases). CDR3 residues: CASSGGQNYEQYF. The CDR3 DNA is TGTGCCAGCAGCGGGGGACAGAACTACGAGCAGTACTTC.